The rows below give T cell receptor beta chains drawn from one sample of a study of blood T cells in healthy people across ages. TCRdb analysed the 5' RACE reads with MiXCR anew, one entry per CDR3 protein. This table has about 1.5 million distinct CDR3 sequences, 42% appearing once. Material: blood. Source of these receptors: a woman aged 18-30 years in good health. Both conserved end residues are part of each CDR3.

cdr3_aa: CASSALDPQETQYF
v_call: TRBV5-1
j_call: TRBJ2-5
cdr3_length: 14

cdr3_aa: CASSPGGAGADTQYF
v_call: TRBV6-6
j_call: TRBJ2-3
cdr3_length: 15

cdr3_aa: CASTERTGGVGGYTF
v_call: TRBV2
j_call: TRBJ1-2
cdr3_length: 15

cdr3_aa: CASRGSGAGELFF
v_call: TRBV12-3/TRBV12-4
j_call: TRBJ2-2
cdr3_length: 13

cdr3_aa: CASSRYTGRGTQYF
v_call: TRBV6-5
j_call: TRBJ2-3
cdr3_length: 14

cdr3_aa: CASSLRVAGGVYNEQYF
v_call: TRBV27
j_call: .
cdr3_length: 17

cdr3_aa: CASCLRNREYEQYF
v_call: TRBV6-5
j_call: TRBJ2-7
cdr3_length: 14

cdr3_aa: CASSFDPTSPVYGYTF
v_call: TRBV12-3/TRBV12-4
j_call: TRBJ1-2
cdr3_length: 16

cdr3_aa: CASSQGRLRDRVTGSPLHF
v_call: TRBV4-1
j_call: TRBJ1-6
cdr3_length: 19

cdr3_aa: CSVARGTGAYEQYF
v_call: TRBV29-1
j_call: TRBJ2-7
cdr3_length: 14